This passage covers 23 T cell receptor beta chains from one sample sequenced in a study of cytomegalovirus exposure and HLA in healthy donors. The PCR used 60 Vbeta and 13 Jbeta primers. The assay was immunoSEQ multiplex PCR, and TCRdb's table has in-frame clones only and misses some. The sample contains about 43,000 clones, 64% of which appear only once. The sequenced sample was PBMCs. The receptors come from a human donor in good health.

With respect to this clone: The conserved phenylalanine or tryptophan is not found at the CDR3 terminus, so this likely reflects a read error. It is unclear where the CDR3 begins or ends on the DNA, so no DNA is shown, and the CDR3 is as TCRdb lists it. The rearrangement links TRBV5-1 to TRBJ1-6. Per the germline V gene, CDR1 is SGHRS and CDR2 is YFSETQ. The CDR3 length is 9 residues, termini included. This CDR3 reads CASSLDPEG.

The chain carries TRBV7-3 and TRBJ2-7; perhaps TRBD2 as D (5 bases). Germline lookup yields CDR1 SGHTA and CDR2 FQGTGA. V lost 1 base and J lost 7, with 17 bases in between. This CDR3 contains 15 residues. CDR3 bases: TGTGCCAGCAGCTTAAAATTGTCGGGGAGTGAAGAGCAGTACTTC. This encodes CASSLKLSGSEEQYF.

The genes are TRBV9 and TRBJ2-5; 8 bases fit TRBD2. V lost 3 bases, J lost 5 bases, and 0 bases stayed unmatched. Germline CDR1 and CDR2: SGDLS and YYNGEE. This CDR3 contains 12 residues. CDR3 nucleotides: TGTGCCAGCAGCGCTAGCGGGGAGACCCAGTACTTC. It specifies CASSASGETQYF.

This clone has just one count. The chain employs TRBV6-1 and TRBJ2-7, with a tentative D call TRBD1 (6 bases). There are 15 residues in the CDR3. The V gene lost 6 bases and the J gene lost 1 base, with 16 bases spanning the gap. Germline assignment: CDR1 MNHNS and CDR2 SASEGT. The CDR3 sequence is CASRRGQPFSYEQYF. CDR3 sequence (DNA): TGTGCCAGCAGGCGCGGACAGCCTTTTTCCTACGAGCAGTACTTC.

This clone has a handful of counts. The chain employs TRBV10-1 and TRBJ2-7, with D uncertain. CDR1 WNHNN and CDR2 SYGVQD come from the germline V gene (reference sequence). The V end was cut by 8 bases, the J end by 1 base, with 12 bases between. This CDR3 is built from 13 residues. The CDR3 loop is CASGFPGSYEQYF. The DNA for the CDR3 is TGCGCCAGCGGATTCCCGGGTTCCTACGAGCAGTACTTC.

The chain links TRBV7-3 to TRBJ1-5, with unresolved D. The germline V gene has CDR1 SGHTA and CDR2 FQGTGA. The CDR3 has 13 residues. V was clipped by 1 base and J by 4 bases, with 5 bases between them. The CDR3, as DNA: TGTGCCAGCAGCTTAAATAGTAATCAGCCCCAGCATTTT. Amino acid sequence: CASSLNSNQPQHF.

This clone was recorded only once. The rearrangement joins TRBV4-1 to TRBJ2-2; D is ambiguous. CDR3 size: 12 residues. The germline CDR1 and CDR2 sequences are MGHRA and YSYEKL. V was trimmed by 7 bases and J by 4 bases, leaving 7 bases between them. CDR3 sequence reads: CASTDTTGELFF. CDR3 bases: TGCGCCAGCACTGACACCACCGGGGAGCTGTTTTTT.

The genes are TRBV6-1 and TRBJ1-5; D is undetermined. V was cut by 6 bases and J by 4 bases, with 13 bases left in between. Per the germline V gene, CDR1 is MNHNS and CDR2 is SASEGT. The CDR3 is 14 residues long. CDR3 protein: CASSQTGSNQPQHF. The CDR3 DNA reads TGTGCCAGCAGCCAGACGGGAAGTAATCAGCCCCAGCATTTT.

On this clone itself: Mismatch with germline at one junction end may stem from a read error. The genes are TRBV7-9 and TRBJ1-1, with D possibly being TRBD1 (5 bases). The CDR3 runs to 15 residues. Germline loops: CDR1 SEHNR, CDR2 FQNEAQ (reference sequence). CDR3 residues: CASSLAEGVNSEAFF. The CDR3 coding sequence is TGTGCCAGCAGCCTCGCGGAAGGGGTGAACAGTGAAGCTTTCTTT.

This chain links TRBV25-1 with TRBJ1-2; 8 positions match TRBD1. Looked up from germline, CDR1 is MGHDK and CDR2 is SYGVNS. V was clipped by 6 bases and J by 0 bases; unmatched bases: 6. This CDR3 comprises 15 residues. CDR3 in amino acids: CASREQGVANYGYTF. In DNA form, the CDR3 reads TGTGCCAGCAGGGAACAGGGGGTCGCTAACTATGGCTACACCTTC.

This chain uses TRBV14 with TRBJ2-5; 11 nucleotides agree with TRBD1. Per the germline V gene, CDR1 is SGHDN and CDR2 is FVKESK. The CDR3 extends over 14 amino acids. V lost 4 bases, J lost 7 bases, and 5 bases stayed unmatched. CDR3 loop: CASSRDRGDATQYF. The DNA for the CDR3 is TGTGCCAGCAGCCGGGACAGGGGGGATGCGACCCAGTACTTC.

The sample holds a few counts of this clone. This chain joins TRBV27 and TRBJ1-2; tentatively, D is TRBD1 (5 bases). CDR1 and CDR2 from the germline V gene are MNHEY and SMNVEV (reference sequence). CDR3 length: 14 amino acids. V dropped 2 bases and J dropped 8 bases, with 15 bases sitting between them. CDR3 in amino acids: CASSLIRGREGYTF. The CDR3 bases are TGTGCCAGCAGTTTAATACGGGGGAGAGAGGGCTACACCTTC.

The J gene is TRBJ1-2, the V gene TRBV4-2; D not certain. This CDR3 has 12 amino acids. Trimming removed 1 base at V and 5 bases at J, with 5 bases between. The germline gives CDR1 LGHNA, CDR2 YNFKEQ. The CDR3 region is CASSQGQYGYTF. CDR3 bases: TGTGCCAGCAGCCAAGGCCAGTATGGCTACACCTTC.

The CDR3 is CASSQDLGAGAGSYNEQFF. As DNA, the CDR3 is TGCGCCAGCAGCCAAGATCTCGGTGCGGGTGCAGGCTCCTACAATGAGCAGTTCTTC. The J gene is TRBJ2-1, the V gene TRBV4-3; perhaps TRBD2 as D (5 bases). Looked up from germline, CDR1 is LGHNA and CDR2 is YSLEER. With 0 bases removed from V and 0 bases from J, the gap between germline ends came to 18 bases. The CDR3 consists of 19 residues.

A few counts support this clone. The V gene is TRBV6-1, the J gene TRBJ2-5; D is unclear. CDR3 length equals 14 residues. CDR1 and CDR2 from the germline V gene are MNHNS and SASEGT. Deletions cut 3 bases from V and 4 bases from J, with 12 bases between. CDR3 region: CASSDNPRGETQYF. The CDR3 DNA is TGTGCCAGCAGTGACAACCCGAGAGGAGAGACCCAGTACTTC.

This rearrangement joins TRBV5-1 to TRBJ2-5; D might be TRBD2 (6 bases). This CDR3 has 13 residues. Germline CDR1 and CDR2: SGHRS and YFSETQ. Trimming removed 0 bases from V and 5 bases from J, with 8 bases in between. For the CDR3, the DNA is TGCGCCAGCAGCTTGGGGGCGGGGGAGACCCAGTACTTC. Amino acid sequence: CASSLGAGETQYF.

This clone was observed a handful of times. The same CDR3 also results from other DNA sequences found in this sample. The chain carries TRBV5-6 and TRBJ1-2; D is undetermined. Germline lookup yields CDR1 SGHDT and CDR2 YYEEEE. The CDR3 loop spans 13 amino acids. V lost 0 bases, J lost 2 bases, and 5 bases lay in between. CDR3 sequence (DNA): TGTGCCAGCAGCTTGGGAGGGAACTATGGCTACACCTTC. Amino acid sequence: CASSLGGNYGYTF.

The chain carries TRBV28 and TRBJ1-2; 8 bases align to TRBD1. The V gene's germline CDR1 is MDHEN and CDR2 SYDVKM. The CDR3 is made up of 15 amino acids. Unmatched junction bases numbered 6, after V lost 2 bases and J lost 4 bases. The CDR3 protein is CASSLRDRIGYGYTF. CDR3 sequence (DNA): TGTGCCAGCAGTTTACGGGACAGGATTGGCTATGGCTACACCTTC.

This sequence joins TRBV7-8 and TRBJ2-1; no firm D call. V lost 1 base to trimming and J lost 7 bases, with 8 bases between them. The germline CDR1 and CDR2 sequences are SGHVS and FQNEAQ. The CDR3 is 13 amino acids. CDR3 sequence reads: CASSLDRLNEQFF. The CDR3 nucleotides are TGTGCCAGCAGCTTAGACAGATTGAATGAGCAGTTCTTC.

J is TRBJ2-4 and V is TRBV2; tentative D call: TRBD2 (6 bases). This CDR3 has 16 residues. V lost 7 bases to trimming and J lost 5 bases, with 21 bases between them. The V gene's germline CDR1 is SNHLY and CDR2 FYNNEI. CDR3 protein: CASKGTVFPPENIQYF. The CDR3 bases are TGTGCCAGCAAGGGGACTGTCTTCCCTCCAGAAAACATTCAGTACTTC.

CDR3 coding DNA: TGTGCCAGCAGTGCGACAGGAGGCTTGGAGCAGTACTTC. It codes for CASSATGGLEQYF. This chain links TRBV6-4 with TRBJ2-7; a weak D match, TRBD1 (6 bases). V was cut by 4 bases and J by 7 bases, with 14 bases left in between. Germline V CDR1 and CDR2: MRHNA, SNTAGT. CDR3 length equals 13 residues.

This clone appeared a few times. The chain joins TRBV10-2 to TRBJ2-1; D gene unclear. Germline CDR1 reads WSHSY; CDR2 reads SAAADI. The CDR3 totals 14 residues. Trimming removed 6 bases from V and 5 bases from J, with 14 bases in between. The CDR3 sequence: CASRQFPTHNEQFF. In DNA form, the CDR3 reads TGCGCCAGCAGGCAATTCCCGACTCACAATGAGCAGTTCTTC.

With respect to this clone: At one boundary the junction diverges from the germline segment, which might be a read error. This sequence joins TRBV19 and TRBJ1-2; D gene unclear. Per germline, CDR1 LNHDA and CDR2 SQIVND (reference sequence). This CDR3 has 13 amino acids. CDR3 in amino acids: CASSSRRNYGYTF. CDR3 sequence (DNA): TGTGCCAGCAGTAGTCGTAGAAACTATGGCTACACCTTC. Full variable domain (rest looked up from reference TRBV19 and TRBJ1-2): DGGITQSPKYLFRKEGQNVTLSCEQNLNHDAMYWYRQDPGQGLRLIYYSQIVNDFQKGDIAEGYSVSREKKESFPLTVTSAQKNPTAFYLCASSSRRNYGYTFGSGTRLTVV.